This note documents a single TCR beta chain sequence. The data are from a study of blood T cell repertoires in COVID-19. Sequencing was performed with immunoSEQ multiplex PCR; in TCRdb, only in-frame clones are kept and a portion is missing. The data show 150,000 or so clones, roughly 88% seen once. The CDR3 extends over 13 amino acids. V was trimmed by 3 bases and J by 4 bases, leaving 9 bases between them. Germline-derived CDR1 and CDR2 are SGHTA and FQGNSA. Sequencing input: peripheral blood. The sequence came from a man aged 60-69 years with COVID-19, enrolled during active disease. This chain links TRBV7-2 with TRBJ1-2; no definite D call. CDR3 DNA sequence: TGTGCCAGCAGCTTCTACGGAGTCTATGGCTACACCTTC. Protein sequence: CASSFYGVYGYTF.